The 20 T cell receptor beta chains below all came from one sample that was sequenced in a study of blood T cell repertoires in COVID-19. Data came from immunoSEQ multiplex PCR; TCRdb stores just in-frame clones and leaves some out. The data contain about 20,000 clones, roughly 90% of them singletons. The sequencing input was peripheral blood. These receptors all come from a human donor in a cohort sampled during active COVID-19.

This chain joins TRBV19 and TRBJ1-5; TRBD1 is a possible D gene (6 bases). V was trimmed by 2 bases and J by 3 bases, leaving 11 bases between them. CDR1 and CDR2 (germline): LNHDA, SQIVND (reference sequence). This CDR3 has 15 amino acids. CDR3 coding DNA: TGTGCCAGTAGTATACAGGGGATCATCAATCAGCCCCAGCATTTT. Its translation is CASSIQGIINQPQHF.

The chain recombines TRBV4-1 with TRBJ1-1, with unresolved D. From germline, CDR1 is MGHRA and CDR2 YSYEKL. Trimming shortened V by 1 base and J by 7 bases, and 16 bases separated the two germline ends. This CDR3 comprises 15 residues. The CDR3 here is CASSQGDGADLEAFF. In DNA form, the CDR3 reads TGCGCCAGCAGCCAAGGCGACGGAGCGGACCTTGAAGCTTTCTTT.

The chain links TRBV30 to TRBJ2-3; unclear D gene. V was trimmed by 4 bases and J by 1 base, leaving 15 bases between them. Germline V gene lookup returns CDR1 GTSNPN and CDR2 SVGIG (reference sequence). The CDR3 extends over 15 amino acids. The chain's CDR3 is CAWIGGEAGTDTQYF. In DNA, the CDR3 is TGTGCCTGGATTGGCGGCGAGGCAGGCACAGATACGCAGTATTTT.

The chain uses TRBV1 and TRBJ2-7; TRBD2 was called by the table and not checked on the DNA. TRBV1 is classified as a pseudogene. This CDR3 is 14 amino acids long. CDR3 nucleotides: TGCACCAGCAGTTTAGCGGCCATCGTCTACGAGCAGTACTTC. Protein sequence: CTSSLAAIVYEQYF.

V usage is TRBV6-5 and J usage is TRBJ1-5, with D possibly being TRBD1 (5 bases). The CDR3 length is 15 residues. Trimming stripped 7 bases from V and 4 bases from J, with 17 bases between. Germline V gene data show CDR1 as MNHEY and CDR2 as SVGAGI. The chain's CDR3 is CASIGSGLQNQPQHF. As DNA, the CDR3 is TGTGCCAGCATCGGGTCAGGGCTACAGAATCAGCCCCAGCATTTT.

The rearrangement links TRBV27 to TRBJ1-2, with a tentative D call TRBD1 (5 bases). The CDR3 loop spans 13 amino acids. Trimming stripped 6 bases from V and 4 bases from J, with 12 bases between. Germline V gene sequence: CDR1 MNHEY, CDR2 SMNVEV (reference sequence). As DNA, the CDR3 is TGTGCCAGCAGGGACAACTCCCCCTATGGCTACACCTTC. Amino acid sequence: CASRDNSPYGYTF.

The chain uses TRBV28 and TRBJ2-7; D gene uncertain. Germline-derived CDR1 and CDR2 are MDHEN and SYDVKM. Trimming stripped 6 bases from V and 5 bases from J, with 11 bases between. The length of the CDR3 is 12 residues. The CDR3 DNA is TGTGCCAGCAGCCGCAGCGAAAACGAGCAGTACTTC. Translated, it gives CASSRSENEQYF.

This chain uses TRBV30 with TRBJ2-7; 9 bases match TRBD1. Germline V lookup: CDR1 GTSNPN, CDR2 SVGIG (reference sequence). This CDR3 has 15 amino acids. J was trimmed by 5 bases and V by 2 bases; bases with no gene match: 10. The CDR3: CAWSRKGQGMDEQYF. As DNA, the CDR3 is TGTGCCTGGAGTCGTAAGGGACAGGGAATGGACGAGCAGTACTTC.

The count of this clone is one. The chain links TRBV28 to TRBJ2-7; D not resolved. The CDR3 has 14 residues. Between the trimmed V and J ends, which lost 2 bases and 6 bases, there was a span of 14 bases. Germline CDR1 MDHEN, CDR2 SYDVKM. The CDR3 coding sequence is TGTGCCAGCAGTTTAGGGTCAGGAAAACCCGAGCAGTACTTC. This sequence encodes CASSLGSGKPEQYF.

This chain uses TRBV7-9 with TRBJ2-5; D is undetermined. The CDR3 is 15 residues long. The V end lost 5 bases, the J end lost 3 bases, and 16 bases lay between the germline ends. Germline lookup yields CDR1 SEHNR and CDR2 FQNEAQ (reference sequence). The CDR3 spells CASSPTRGNKETQYF. The CDR3 coding sequence is TGTGCCAGCAGCCCCACCAGAGGAAACAAAGAGACCCAGTACTTC. The full variable domain, completed using reference TRBV7-9 and TRBJ2-5, is DTGVSQNPRHKITKRGQNVTFRCDPISEHNRLYWYRQTLGQGPEFLTYFQNEAQLEKSRLLSDRFSAERPKGSFSTLEIQRTEQGDSAMYLCASSPTRGNKETQYFGPGTRLLVL.

The chain is built from TRBV2 and TRBJ2-5, with TRBD2 identical over 10 bases. CDR1 is SNHLY, CDR2 FYNNEI, per germline. Losses at the gene ends were 6 bases for V and 5 bases for J; bases not matched to a gene: 12. The CDR3 consists of 16 residues. CDR3 coding DNA: TGTGCCAGCAGAGATACCCTAGCGGGAGACAGGGAGACCCAGTACTTC. Translation gives CASRDTLAGDRETQYF. Variable domain in full (rest from reference TRBV2 and TRBJ2-5): EPEVTQTPSHQVTQMGQEVILRCVPISNHLYFYWYRQILGQKVEFLVSFYNNEISEKSEIFDDQFSVERPDGSNFTLKIRSTKLEDSAMYFCASRDTLAGDRETQYFGPGTRLLVL.

The J gene is TRBJ1-1, the V gene TRBV5-1; 7 nucleotides match TRBD1. From germline, CDR1 is SGHRS and CDR2 YFSETQ. The CDR3 covers 16 residues. V was clipped by 3 bases and J by 0 bases; unmatched bases: 8. CDR3 sequence: CASSSLGTVMNTEAFF. CDR3 bases: TGCGCCAGCAGCTCCCTCGGGACAGTCATGAACACTGAAGCTTTCTTT.

This chain links TRBV9 with TRBJ2-1, with TRBD2 matching over 11 bases. V dropped 0 bases and J dropped 7; count of bases not matched to a gene: 6. Germline V lookup: CDR1 SGDLS, CDR2 YYNGEE. The CDR3 spans 16 residues. This CDR3 is CASSVGIAGGWNEQFF. In nucleotides, the CDR3 is TGTGCCAGCAGCGTAGGGATAGCGGGAGGGTGGAATGAGCAGTTCTTC.

This sequence joins TRBV27 and TRBJ2-3; D ambiguous. V lost 3 bases to trimming and J lost 4 bases, with 17 bases between them. Germline assignment: CDR1 MNHEY and CDR2 SMNVEV (reference sequence). The CDR3 consists of 16 residues. For the CDR3, the DNA is TGTGCCAGCAGTTTTTTGAACCCCACCGAGCCAGATACGCAGTATTTT. Translating gives CASSFLNPTEPDTQYF.

The chain recombines TRBV6-5 with TRBJ1-5, with a possible D match to TRBD1 (5 bases). The CDR3 is made up of 15 amino acids. The germline V gene has CDR1 MNHEY and CDR2 SVGAGI. V was clipped by 6 bases and J by 2 bases, with 14 bases between them. DNA of the CDR3: TGTGCCAGCAGGTCGAGGGGAGGCGGCAATCAGCCCCAGCATTTT. It is translated as CASRSRGGGNQPQHF.

V gene TRBV28 combines with J gene TRBJ1-1, with D tentatively TRBD1 (5 bases). With 8 bases removed from V and 2 bases from J, the gap between germline ends came to 15 bases. The CDR3 has 14 residues. The germline CDR1 and CDR2 sequences are MDHEN and SYDVKM. This CDR3 reads CASSTAGYNTEAFF. As DNA, the CDR3 is TGTGCCAGCTCGACAGCGGGGTATAACACTGAAGCTTTCTTT.

The CDR3 DNA sequence: TGTGCCAGCAGTGAATCTCGGACAGGGGACAAGACCTTC. This encodes CASSESRTGDKTF. The rearrangement links TRBV6-1 to TRBJ1-2; TRBD1 aligns across 9 bases. Germline CDR1 and CDR2: MNHNS and SASEGT. CDR3 length: 13 amino acids. With 2 bases clipped from V and 14 bases from J, the junction kept 9 bases outside the gene matches.

This clone turned up a few times. This chain connects TRBV2 to TRBJ1-2; a weak D match, TRBD1 (6 bases). V was shortened by 5 bases and J by 7 bases, with 14 bases between the two germline ends. The germline gives CDR1 SNHLY, CDR2 FYNNEI. The CDR3 consists of 13 residues. The CDR3 sequence: CASSYRVTSGYTF. DNA for the CDR3: TGTGCCAGCAGTTACAGGGTCACGAGTGGCTACACCTTC.

This sequence joins TRBV28 and TRBJ2-1; 7 bases are shared with TRBD2. Germline lookup yields CDR1 MDHEN and CDR2 SYDVKM. V was clipped by 8 bases and J by 7 bases; unmatched bases: 11. This CDR3 is 14 amino acids long. The CDR3 DNA is TGTGCCAGCCAAAGCGGGAAGGAGATGAATGAGCAGTTCTTC. The encoded protein is CASQSGKEMNEQFF. Using reference TRBV28 and TRBJ2-1 for the parts outside the CDR3, the full variable domain is DVKVTQSSRYLVKRTGEKVFLECVQDMDHENMFWYRQDPGLGLRLIYFSYDVKMKEKGDIPEGYSVSREKKERFSLILESASTNQTSMYLCASQSGKEMNEQFFGPGTRLTVL.

The chain employs TRBV28 and TRBJ1-5, with D unclear. Germline CDR1 MDHEN, CDR2 SYDVKM. This CDR3 spans 15 amino acids. Trimming took off 4 bases at V and 11 bases at J, with 21 bases between the two ends. The CDR3: CASSSPGSGERAQHF. CDR3 nucleotide sequence: TGTGCCAGCAGTTCTCCGGGATCAGGTGAACGGGCCCAGCATTTT.